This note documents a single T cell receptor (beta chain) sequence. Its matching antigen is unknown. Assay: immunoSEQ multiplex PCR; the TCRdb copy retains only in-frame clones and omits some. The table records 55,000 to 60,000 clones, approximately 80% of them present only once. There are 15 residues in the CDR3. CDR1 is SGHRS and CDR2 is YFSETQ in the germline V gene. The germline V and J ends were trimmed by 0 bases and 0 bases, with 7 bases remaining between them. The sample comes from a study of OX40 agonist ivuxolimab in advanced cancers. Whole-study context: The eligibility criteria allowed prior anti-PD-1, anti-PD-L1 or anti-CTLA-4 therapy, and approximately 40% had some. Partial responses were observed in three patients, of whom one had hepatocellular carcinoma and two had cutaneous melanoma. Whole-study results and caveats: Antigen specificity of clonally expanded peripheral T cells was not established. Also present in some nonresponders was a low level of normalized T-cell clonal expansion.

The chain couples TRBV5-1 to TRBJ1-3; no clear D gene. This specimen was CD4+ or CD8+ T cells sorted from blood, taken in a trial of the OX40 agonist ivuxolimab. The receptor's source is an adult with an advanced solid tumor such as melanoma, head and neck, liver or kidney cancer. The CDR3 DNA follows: TGCGCCAGCAGCTTGGTCGGTAACTCTGGAAACACCATATATTTT. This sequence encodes CASSLVGNSGNTIYF.